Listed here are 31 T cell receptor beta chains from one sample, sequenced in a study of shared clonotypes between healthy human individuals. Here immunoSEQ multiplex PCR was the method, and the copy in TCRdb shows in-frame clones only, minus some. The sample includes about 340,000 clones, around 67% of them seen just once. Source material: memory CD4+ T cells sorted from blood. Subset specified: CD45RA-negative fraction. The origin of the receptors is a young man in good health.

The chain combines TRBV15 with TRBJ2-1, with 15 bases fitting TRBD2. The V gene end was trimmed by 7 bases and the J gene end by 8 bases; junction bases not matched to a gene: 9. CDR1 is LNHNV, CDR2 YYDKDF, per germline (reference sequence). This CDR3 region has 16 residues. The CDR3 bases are TGTGCCACCACCAAACCCGGGACTAGCGGGAGGTATGAGCAGTTCTTC. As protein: CATTKPGTSGRYEQFF.

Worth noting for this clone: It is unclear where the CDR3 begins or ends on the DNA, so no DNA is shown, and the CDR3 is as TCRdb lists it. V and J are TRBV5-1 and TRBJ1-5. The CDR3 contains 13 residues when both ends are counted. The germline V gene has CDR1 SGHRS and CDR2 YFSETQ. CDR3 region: CASSFGIGSSLFF.

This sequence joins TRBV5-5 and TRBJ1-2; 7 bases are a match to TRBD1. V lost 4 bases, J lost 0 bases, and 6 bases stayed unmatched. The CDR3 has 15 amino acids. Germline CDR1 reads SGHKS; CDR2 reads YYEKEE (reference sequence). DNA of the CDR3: TGTGCCAGCAGCACAGGGACAGCAGCTAACTATGGCTACACCTTC. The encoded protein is CASSTGTAANYGYTF.

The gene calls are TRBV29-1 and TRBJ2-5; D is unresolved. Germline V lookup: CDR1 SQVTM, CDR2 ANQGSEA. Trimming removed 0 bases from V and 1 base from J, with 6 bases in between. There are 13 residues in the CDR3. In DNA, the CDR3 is TGCAGCGTTGAAGACGACACCCAAGAGACCCAGTACTTC. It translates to CSVEDDTQETQYF.

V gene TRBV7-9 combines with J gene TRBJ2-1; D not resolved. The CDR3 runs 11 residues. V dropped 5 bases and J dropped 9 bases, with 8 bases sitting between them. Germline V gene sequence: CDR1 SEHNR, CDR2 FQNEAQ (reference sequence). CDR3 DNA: TGTGCCAGCAGCCGGAGCCTTGAGCAGTTCTTC. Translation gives CASSRSLEQFF.

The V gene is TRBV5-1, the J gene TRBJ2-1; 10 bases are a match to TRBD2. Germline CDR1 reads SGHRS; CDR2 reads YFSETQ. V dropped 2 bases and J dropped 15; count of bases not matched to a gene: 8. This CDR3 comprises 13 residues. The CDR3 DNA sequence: TGCGCCAGCAGCTTAGGACTAGCGGAGGCTCTGTTCTTC. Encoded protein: CASSLGLAEALFF.

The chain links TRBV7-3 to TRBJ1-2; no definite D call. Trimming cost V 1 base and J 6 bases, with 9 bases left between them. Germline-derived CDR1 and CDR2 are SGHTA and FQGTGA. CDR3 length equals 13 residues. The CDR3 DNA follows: TGTGCCAGCAGCTTAAGTTCGGCCCATGGCTACACCTTC. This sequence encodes CASSLSSAHGYTF.

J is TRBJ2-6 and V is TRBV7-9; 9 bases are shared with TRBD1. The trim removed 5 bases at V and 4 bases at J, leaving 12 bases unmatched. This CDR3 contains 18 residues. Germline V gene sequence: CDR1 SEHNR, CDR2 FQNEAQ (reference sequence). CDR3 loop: CASSGSWDRASGANVLTF. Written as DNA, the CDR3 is TGTGCCAGCAGCGGTAGTTGGGACAGGGCGTCAGGGGCCAACGTCCTGACTTTC.

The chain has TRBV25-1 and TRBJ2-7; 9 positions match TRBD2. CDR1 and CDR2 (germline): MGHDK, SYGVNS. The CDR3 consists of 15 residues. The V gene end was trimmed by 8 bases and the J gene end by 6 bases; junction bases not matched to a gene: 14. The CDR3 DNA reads TGTGCCAGCGGTCATTTAGCGGGAGAGGTCGGCGAGCAGTACTTC. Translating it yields CASGHLAGEVGEQYF.

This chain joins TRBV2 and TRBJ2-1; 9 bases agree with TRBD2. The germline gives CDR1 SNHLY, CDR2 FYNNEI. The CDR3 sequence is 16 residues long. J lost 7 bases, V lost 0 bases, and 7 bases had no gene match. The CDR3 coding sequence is TGTGCCAGCAGTGAAGCGAGCGGGAGGTCGGTTAATGAGCAGTTCTTC. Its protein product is CASSEASGRSVNEQFF.

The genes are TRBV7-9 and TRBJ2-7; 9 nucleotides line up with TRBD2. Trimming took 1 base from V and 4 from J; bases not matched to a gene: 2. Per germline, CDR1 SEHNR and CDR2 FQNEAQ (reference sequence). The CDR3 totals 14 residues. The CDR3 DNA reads TGTGCCAGCAGCTTAGTTCTAGCGGGGTACGAGCAGTACTTC. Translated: CASSLVLAGYEQYF. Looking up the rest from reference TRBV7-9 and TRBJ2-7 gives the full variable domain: DTGVSQNPRHKITKRGQNVTFRCDPISEHNRLYWYRQTLGQGPEFLTYFQNEAQLEKSRLLSDRFSAERPKGSFSTLEIQRTEQGDSAMYLCASSLVLAGYEQYFGPGTRLTVT.

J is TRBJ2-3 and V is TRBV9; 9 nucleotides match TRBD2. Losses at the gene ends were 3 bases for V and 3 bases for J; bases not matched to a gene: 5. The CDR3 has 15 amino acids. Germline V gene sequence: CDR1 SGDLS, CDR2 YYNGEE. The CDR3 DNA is TGTGCCAGCAGCGCGGCGGGAGGGAGGACAGATACGCAGTATTTT. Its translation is CASSAAGGRTDTQYF.

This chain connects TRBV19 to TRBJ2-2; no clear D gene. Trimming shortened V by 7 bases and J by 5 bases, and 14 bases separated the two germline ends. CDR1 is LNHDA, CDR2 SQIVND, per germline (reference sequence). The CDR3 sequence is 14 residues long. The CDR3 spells CASIGLWNTGELFF. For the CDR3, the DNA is TGTGCCAGTATAGGTTTATGGAATACCGGGGAGCTGTTTTTT.

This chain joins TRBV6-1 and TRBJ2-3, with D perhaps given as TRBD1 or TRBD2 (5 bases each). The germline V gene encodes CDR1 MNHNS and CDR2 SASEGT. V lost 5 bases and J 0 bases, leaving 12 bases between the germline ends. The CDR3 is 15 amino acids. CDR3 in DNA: TGTGCCAGCAGTAGGGACCCAACCAGCACAGATACGCAGTATTTT. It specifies CASSRDPTSTDTQYF.

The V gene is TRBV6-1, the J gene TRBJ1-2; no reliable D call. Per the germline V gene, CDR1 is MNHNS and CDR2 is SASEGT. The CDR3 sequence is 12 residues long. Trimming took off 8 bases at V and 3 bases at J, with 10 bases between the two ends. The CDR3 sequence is CASVGSYYGYTF. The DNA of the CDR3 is TGTGCCAGCGTTGGGAGTTACTATGGCTACACCTTC.

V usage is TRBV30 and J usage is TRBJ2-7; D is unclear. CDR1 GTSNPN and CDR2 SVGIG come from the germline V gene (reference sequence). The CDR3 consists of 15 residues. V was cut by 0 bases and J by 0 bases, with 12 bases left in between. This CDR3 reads CAWSVTHRGSYEQYF. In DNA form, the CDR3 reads TGTGCCTGGAGTGTAACGCACCGCGGCTCCTACGAGCAGTACTTC.

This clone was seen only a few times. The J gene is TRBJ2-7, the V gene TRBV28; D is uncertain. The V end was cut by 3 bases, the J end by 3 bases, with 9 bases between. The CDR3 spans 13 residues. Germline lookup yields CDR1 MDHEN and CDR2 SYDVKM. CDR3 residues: CASSFGASYEQYF. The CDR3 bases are TGTGCCAGCAGTTTTGGCGCGAGCTACGAGCAGTACTTC.

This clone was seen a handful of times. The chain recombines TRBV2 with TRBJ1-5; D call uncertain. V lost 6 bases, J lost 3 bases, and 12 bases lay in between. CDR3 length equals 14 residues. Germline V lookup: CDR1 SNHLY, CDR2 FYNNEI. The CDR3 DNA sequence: TGTGCCAGCAGCATCCAAGAGGTCAATCAGCCCCAGCATTTT. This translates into CASSIQEVNQPQHF.

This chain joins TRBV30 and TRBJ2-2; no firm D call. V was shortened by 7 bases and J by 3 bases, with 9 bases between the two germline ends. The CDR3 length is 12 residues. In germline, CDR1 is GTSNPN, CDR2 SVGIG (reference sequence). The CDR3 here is CALGGDTGELFF. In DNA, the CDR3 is TGTGCCTTGGGTGGAGACACCGGGGAGCTGTTTTTT.

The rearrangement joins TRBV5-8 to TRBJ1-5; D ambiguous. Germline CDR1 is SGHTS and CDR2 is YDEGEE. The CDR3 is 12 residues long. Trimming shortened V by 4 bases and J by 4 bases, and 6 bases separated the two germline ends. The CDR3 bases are TGTGCCAGCAGCACTTTTAATCAGCCCCAGCATTTT. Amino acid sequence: CASSTFNQPQHF.

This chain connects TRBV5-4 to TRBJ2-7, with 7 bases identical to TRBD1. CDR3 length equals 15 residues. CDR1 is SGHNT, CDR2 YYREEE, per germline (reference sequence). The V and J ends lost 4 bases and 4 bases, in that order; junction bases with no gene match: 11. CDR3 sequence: CASSARQGSSYEQYF. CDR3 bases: TGTGCCAGCAGCGCCAGACAGGGTTCATCATACGAGCAGTACTTC.

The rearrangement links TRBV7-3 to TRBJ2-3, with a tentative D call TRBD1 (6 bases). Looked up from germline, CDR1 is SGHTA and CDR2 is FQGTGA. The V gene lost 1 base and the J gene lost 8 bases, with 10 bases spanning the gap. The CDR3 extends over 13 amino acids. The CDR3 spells CASSLSLQGTQYF. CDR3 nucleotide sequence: TGTGCCAGCAGCTTAAGTTTACAGGGTACGCAGTATTTT.

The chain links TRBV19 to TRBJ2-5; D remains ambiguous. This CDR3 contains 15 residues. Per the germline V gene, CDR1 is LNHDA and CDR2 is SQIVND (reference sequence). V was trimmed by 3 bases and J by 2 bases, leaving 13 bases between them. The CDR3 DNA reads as TGTGCCAGTAGTATCGGTCCAGCGCGACAAGAGACCCAGTACTTC. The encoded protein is CASSIGPARQETQYF.

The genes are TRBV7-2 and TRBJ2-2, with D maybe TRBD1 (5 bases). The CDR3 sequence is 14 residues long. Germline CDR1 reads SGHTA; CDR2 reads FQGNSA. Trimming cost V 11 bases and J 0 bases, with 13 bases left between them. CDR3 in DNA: TGTGCCGGAACAGGACGCACGAACACCGGGGAGCTGTTTTTT. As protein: CAGTGRTNTGELFF.

The CDR3 spells CASSERTGSSGNTIYF. CDR3 in DNA: TGTGCCAGCAGTGAACGAACTGGGAGCTCTGGAAACACCATATATTTT. The chain couples TRBV6-1 to TRBJ1-3; D is unresolved. V dropped 2 bases and J dropped 0 bases, with 11 bases sitting between them. From germline, CDR1 is MNHNS and CDR2 SASEGT. The CDR3 length is 16 residues.

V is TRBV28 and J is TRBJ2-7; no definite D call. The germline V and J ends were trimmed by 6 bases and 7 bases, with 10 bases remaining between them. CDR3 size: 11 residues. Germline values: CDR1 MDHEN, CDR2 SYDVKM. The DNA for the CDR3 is TGTGCCAGCAGACATACGACAGAGCAGTACTTC. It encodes CASRHTTEQYF.

The CDR3 DNA reads as TGCAGCGGGGTGGCAGGGGTGAACACTGAAGCTTTCTTT. Its translation is CSGVAGVNTEAFF. The genes are TRBV29-1 and TRBJ1-1, with D tentatively TRBD1 (6 bases). This CDR3 contains 13 residues. V was shortened by 7 bases and J by 0 bases, with 12 bases between the two germline ends. Germline values: CDR1 SQVTM, CDR2 ANQGSEA. The whole variable domain, remainder taken from reference TRBV29-1 and TRBJ1-1, is SAVISQKPSRDICQRGTSLTIQCQVDSQVTMMFWYRQQPGQSLTLIATANQGSEATYESGFVIDKFPISRPNLTFSTLTVSNMSPEDSSIYLCSGVAGVNTEAFFGQGTRLTVV.

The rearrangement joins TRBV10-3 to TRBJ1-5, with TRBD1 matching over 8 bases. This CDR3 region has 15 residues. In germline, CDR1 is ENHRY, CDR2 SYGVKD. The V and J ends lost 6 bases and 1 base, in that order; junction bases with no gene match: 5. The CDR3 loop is CAIRGTGGSNQPQHF. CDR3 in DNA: TGTGCCATCAGGGGAACAGGGGGGAGCAATCAGCCCCAGCATTTT.

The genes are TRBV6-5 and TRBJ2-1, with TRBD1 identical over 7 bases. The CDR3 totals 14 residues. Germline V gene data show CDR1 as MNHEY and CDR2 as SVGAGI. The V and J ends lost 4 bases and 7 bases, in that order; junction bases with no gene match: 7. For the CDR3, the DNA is TGTGCCAGCAGTTGGCAGACAGGGTCGAATGAGCAGTTCTTC. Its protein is CASSWQTGSNEQFF.

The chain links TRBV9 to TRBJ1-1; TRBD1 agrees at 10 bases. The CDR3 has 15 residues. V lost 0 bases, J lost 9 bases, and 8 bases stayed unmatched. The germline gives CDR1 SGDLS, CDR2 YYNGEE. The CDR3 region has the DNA TGTGCCAGCAGCGTAGCGGAGACAGGGGGCAGGAAAGCTTTCTTT. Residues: CASSVAETGGRKAFF.

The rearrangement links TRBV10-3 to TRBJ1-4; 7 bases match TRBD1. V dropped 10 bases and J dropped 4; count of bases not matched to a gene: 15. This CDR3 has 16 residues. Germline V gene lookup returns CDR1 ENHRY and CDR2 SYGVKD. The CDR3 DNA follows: TGTGCCACCGCGAAGGGGGCGTTGGGATTTAATGAAAAACTGTTTTTT. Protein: CATAKGALGFNEKLFF.